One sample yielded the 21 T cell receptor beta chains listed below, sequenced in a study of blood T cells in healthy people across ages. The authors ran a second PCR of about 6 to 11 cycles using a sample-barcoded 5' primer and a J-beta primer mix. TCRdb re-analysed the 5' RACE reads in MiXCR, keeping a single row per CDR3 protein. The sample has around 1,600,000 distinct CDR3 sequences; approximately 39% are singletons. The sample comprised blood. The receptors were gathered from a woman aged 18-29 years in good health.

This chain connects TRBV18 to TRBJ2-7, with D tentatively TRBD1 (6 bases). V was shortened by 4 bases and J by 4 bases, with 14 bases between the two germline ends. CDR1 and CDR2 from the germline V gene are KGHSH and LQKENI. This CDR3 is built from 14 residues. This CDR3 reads CASSHPDRRYEQYF. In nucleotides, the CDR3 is TGTGCCAGCTCACACCCGGACAGACGTTACGAGCAGTACTTC. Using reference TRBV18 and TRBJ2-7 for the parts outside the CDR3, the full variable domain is NAGVMQNPRHLVRRRGQEARLRCSPMKGHSHVYWYRQLPEEGLKFMVYLQKENIIDESGMPKERFSAEFPKEGPSILRIQQVVRGDSAAYFCASSHPDRRYEQYFGPGTRLTVT.

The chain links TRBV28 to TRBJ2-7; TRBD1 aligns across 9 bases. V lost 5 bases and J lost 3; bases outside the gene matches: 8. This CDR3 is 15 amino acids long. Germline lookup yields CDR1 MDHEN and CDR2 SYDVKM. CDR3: CASSIGTGKYYEQYF. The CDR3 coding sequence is TGTGCCAGCAGTATCGGGACAGGGAAATACTACGAGCAGTACTTC.

CDR3 amino acids: CASSLTRVTEAFF. CDR3 DNA sequence: TGTGCCAGCAGCTTAACCAGGGTTACTGAAGCTTTCTTT. The chain joins TRBV11-3 to TRBJ1-1; TRBD1 might be the D (5 bases). V was trimmed by 2 bases and J by 5 bases, leaving 9 bases between them. Germline assignment: CDR1 SGHNT and CDR2 YENEEA. This CDR3 contains 13 residues.

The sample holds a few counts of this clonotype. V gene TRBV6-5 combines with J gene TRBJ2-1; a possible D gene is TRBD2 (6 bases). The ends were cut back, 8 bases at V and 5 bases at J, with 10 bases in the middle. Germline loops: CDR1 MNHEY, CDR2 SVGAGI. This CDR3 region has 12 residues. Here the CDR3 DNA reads TGTGCCAGCGCCGGGAGTCACAATGAGCAGTTCTTC. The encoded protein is CASAGSHNEQFF.

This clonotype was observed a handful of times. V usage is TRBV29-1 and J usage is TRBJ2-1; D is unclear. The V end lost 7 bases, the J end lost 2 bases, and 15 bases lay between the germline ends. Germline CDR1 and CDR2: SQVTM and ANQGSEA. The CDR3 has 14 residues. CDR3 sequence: CSAFLVRPYNEQFF. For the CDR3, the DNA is TGCAGCGCCTTTCTAGTGAGGCCCTACAATGAGCAGTTCTTC.

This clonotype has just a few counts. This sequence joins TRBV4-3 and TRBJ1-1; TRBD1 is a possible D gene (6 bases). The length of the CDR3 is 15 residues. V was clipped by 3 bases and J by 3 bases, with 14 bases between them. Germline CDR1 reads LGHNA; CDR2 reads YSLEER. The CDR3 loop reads CASSHVGGRDTEAFF. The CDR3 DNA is TGCGCCAGCAGCCATGTTGGGGGGCGGGACACTGAAGCTTTCTTT.

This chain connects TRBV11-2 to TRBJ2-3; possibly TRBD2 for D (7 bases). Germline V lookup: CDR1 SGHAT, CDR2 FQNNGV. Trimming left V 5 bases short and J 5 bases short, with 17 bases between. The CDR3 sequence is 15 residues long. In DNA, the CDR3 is TGTGCCAGCAGCCGTGGGGGGGGCGCGGGAGATACGCAGTATTTT. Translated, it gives CASSRGGGAGDTQYF.

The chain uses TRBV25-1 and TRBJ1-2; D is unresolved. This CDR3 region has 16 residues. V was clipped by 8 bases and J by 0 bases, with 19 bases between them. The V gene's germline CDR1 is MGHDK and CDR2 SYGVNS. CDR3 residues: CASLPGGTTSNYGYTF. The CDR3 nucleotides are TGTGCCAGCTTACCAGGTGGAACAACTTCTAACTATGGCTACACCTTC.

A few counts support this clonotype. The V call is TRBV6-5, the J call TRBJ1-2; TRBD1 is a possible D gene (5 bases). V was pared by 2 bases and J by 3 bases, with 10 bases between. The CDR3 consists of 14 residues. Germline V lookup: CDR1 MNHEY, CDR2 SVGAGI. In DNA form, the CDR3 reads TGTGCCAGCAGTTACGGGGGGGGTTACTATGGCTACACCTTC. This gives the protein CASSYGGGYYGYTF.

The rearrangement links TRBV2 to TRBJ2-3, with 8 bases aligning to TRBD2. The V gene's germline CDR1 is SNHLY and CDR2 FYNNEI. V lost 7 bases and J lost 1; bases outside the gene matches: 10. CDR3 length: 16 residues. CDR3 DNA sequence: TGTGCCAGCATCCGAAAGCGGGAGACTGGCACAGATACGCAGTATTTT. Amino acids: CASIRKRETGTDTQYF.

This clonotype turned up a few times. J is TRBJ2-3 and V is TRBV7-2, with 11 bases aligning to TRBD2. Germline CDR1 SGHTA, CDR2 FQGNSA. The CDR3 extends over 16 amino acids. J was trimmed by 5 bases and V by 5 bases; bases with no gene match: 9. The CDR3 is CASSLQGTSGQDTQYF. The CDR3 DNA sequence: TGTGCCAGCAGCCTCCAAGGGACTAGCGGACAAGATACGCAGTATTTT. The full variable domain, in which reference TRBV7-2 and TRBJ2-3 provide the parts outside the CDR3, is GAGVSQSPSNKVTEKGKDVELRCDPISGHTALYWYRQSLGQGLEFLIYFQGNSAPDKSGLPSDRFSAERTGGSVSTLTIQRTQQEDSAVYLCASSLQGTSGQDTQYFGPGTRLTVL.

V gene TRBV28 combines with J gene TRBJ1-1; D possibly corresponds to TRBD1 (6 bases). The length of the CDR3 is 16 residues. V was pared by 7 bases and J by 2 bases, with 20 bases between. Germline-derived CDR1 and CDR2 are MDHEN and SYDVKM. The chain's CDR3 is CASTLSSGHPNTEAFF. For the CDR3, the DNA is TGTGCCAGCACCCTAAGTTCGGGACATCCAAACACTGAAGCTTTCTTT.

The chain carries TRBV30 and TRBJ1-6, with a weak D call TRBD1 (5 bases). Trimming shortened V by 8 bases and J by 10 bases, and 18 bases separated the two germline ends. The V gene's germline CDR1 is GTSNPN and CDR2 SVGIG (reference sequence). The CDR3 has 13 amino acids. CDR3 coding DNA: TGTGCCGGCCAGCGGGGGTTTGGCTCACCCCTCCACTTT. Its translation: CAGQRGFGSPLHF.

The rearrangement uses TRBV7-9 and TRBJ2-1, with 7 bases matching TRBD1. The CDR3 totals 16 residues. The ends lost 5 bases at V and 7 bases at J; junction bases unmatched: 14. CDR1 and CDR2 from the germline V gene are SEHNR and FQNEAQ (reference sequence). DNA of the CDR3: TGTGCCAGCAGCCCCACTCCGGGACAGTGGGTTAATGAGCAGTTCTTC. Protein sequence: CASSPTPGQWVNEQFF. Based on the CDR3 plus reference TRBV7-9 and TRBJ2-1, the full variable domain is DTGVSQNPRHKITKRGQNVTFRCDPISEHNRLYWYRQTLGQGPEFLTYFQNEAQLEKSRLLSDRFSAERPKGSFSTLEIQRTEQGDSAMYLCASSPTPGQWVNEQFFGPGTRLTVL.

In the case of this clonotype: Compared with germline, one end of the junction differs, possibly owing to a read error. CDR3 sequence reads: CASSPLSAPTQAFF. DNA for the CDR3: TGTGCCAGCAGTCCATTATCGGCCCCCACTCAAGCTTTCTTT. V usage is TRBV11-3 and J usage is TRBJ1-1; D remains unclear. The CDR3 is 14 amino acids. Per germline, CDR1 SGHNT and CDR2 YENEEA.

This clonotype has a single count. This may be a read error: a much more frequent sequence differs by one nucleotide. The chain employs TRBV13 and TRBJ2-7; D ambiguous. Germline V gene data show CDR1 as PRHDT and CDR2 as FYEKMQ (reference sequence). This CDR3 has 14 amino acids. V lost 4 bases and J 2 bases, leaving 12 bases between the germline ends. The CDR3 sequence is CASSSFDMAYEQYF. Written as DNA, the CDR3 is TGTGCCAGCAGCTCGTTCGACATGGCCTACGAGCAGTACTTC.

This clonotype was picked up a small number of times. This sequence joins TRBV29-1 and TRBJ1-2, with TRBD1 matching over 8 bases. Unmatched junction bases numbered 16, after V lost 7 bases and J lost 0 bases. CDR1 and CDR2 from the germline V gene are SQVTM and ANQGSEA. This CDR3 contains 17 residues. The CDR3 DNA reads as TGCAGCGCTGGCTACTTGGACAGGGATAATACTAACTATGGCTACACCTTC. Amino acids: CSAGYLDRDNTNYGYTF.

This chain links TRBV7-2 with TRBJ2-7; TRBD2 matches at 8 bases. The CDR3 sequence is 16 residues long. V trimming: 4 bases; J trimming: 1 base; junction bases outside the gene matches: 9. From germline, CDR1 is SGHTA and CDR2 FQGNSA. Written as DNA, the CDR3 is TGTGCCAGCAGCTCCCTGGGGAGCGGGAGTTCCTACGAGCAGTACTTC. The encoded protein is CASSSLGSGSSYEQYF.

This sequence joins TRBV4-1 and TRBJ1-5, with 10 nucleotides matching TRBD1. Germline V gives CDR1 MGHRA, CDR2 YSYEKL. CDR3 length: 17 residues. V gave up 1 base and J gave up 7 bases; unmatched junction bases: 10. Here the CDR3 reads CASSQGAGTGVFQPQHF. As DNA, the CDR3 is TGCGCCAGCAGCCAAGGCGCCGGGACAGGGGTATTCCAGCCCCAGCATTTT.

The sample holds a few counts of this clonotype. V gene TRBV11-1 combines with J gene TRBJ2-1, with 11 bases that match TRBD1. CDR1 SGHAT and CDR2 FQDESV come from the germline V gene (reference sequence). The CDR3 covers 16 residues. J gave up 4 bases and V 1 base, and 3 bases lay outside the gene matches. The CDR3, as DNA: TGTGCCAGCAGCTTAGGGGGGACAGGGGGGTACAATGAGCAGTTCTTC. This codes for CASSLGGTGGYNEQFF.

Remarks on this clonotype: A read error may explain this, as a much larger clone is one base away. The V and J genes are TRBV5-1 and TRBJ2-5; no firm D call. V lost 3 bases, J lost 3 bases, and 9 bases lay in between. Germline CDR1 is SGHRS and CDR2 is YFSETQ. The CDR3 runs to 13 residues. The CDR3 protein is CASSWVRKETQYF. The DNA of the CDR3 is TGCGCCAGCAGCTGGGTTCGAAAAGAGACCCAGTACTTC.